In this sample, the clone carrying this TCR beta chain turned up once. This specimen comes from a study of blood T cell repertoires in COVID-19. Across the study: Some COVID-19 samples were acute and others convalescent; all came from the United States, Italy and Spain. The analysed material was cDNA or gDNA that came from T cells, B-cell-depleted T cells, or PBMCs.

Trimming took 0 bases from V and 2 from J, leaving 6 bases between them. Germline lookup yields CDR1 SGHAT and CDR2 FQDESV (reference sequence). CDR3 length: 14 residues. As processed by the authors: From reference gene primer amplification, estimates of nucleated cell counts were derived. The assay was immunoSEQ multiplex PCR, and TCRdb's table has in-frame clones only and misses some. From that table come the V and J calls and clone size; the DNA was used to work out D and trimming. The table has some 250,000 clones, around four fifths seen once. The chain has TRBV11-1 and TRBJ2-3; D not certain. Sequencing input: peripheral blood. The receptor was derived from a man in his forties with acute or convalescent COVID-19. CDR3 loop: CASSLALFTDTQYF. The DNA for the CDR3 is TGTGCCAGCAGCTTAGCGCTATTCACAGATACGCAGTATTTT.